This T cell receptor (beta chain) was sequenced during a study of human T cells and chemical hapten exposure. General study results and limits: Every donor had alopecia, and their immune response may therefore differ from healthy people's. Controls had significantly fewer large CDR3 similarity clusters than were formed by expanded TCRs.

This clonotype has at least ten counts. As yet, its antigen is unknown. MiXCR, applied by TCRdb to the RACE reads, yields one record per CDR3 protein. The repertoire holds 50,000 to 65,000 distinct CDR3 sequences, with 6.7% as singletons. Time point denoted: pre-sensitization, week 0. As for treatment: therapeutic diphenylcyclopropenone sensitization with weekly scalp DPC. Alopecia patients, 18 to 70 years old and DPC-suitable, served as donors. The CDR3 contains 15 residues. Germline V CDR1 and CDR2: SGDLS, YYNGEE. V lost 3 bases, J lost 0 bases, and 10 bases lay in between. The chain employs TRBV9 and TRBJ2-1; D unclear. The TCR originated in a woman in her 30s with alopecia areata. Some clones in this sample may be carry-over from other donors' samples. Sequencing was performed on whole blood, taken in connection with sensitization to the hapten diphenylcyclopropenone (DPC). Written as DNA, the CDR3 is TGTGCCAGCAGCGCGAGCGTAAACTCCTACAATGAGCAGTTCTTC. Amino acids: CASSASVNSYNEQFF.